Shown below are 17 T cell receptor delta chains from a single sample sequenced in a study of DNA immune sequencing with unique molecular identifiers. Primers for all 8 TRDV and 4 TRDJ genes amplified genomic DNA in 32-plex. Adapter PCR followed 2 to 3 barcoding PCR cycles that attached a 12-nucleotide UMI. TCRdb re-processed the multiplex PCR reads via CATT. Counted here are 2,000 or so delta-chain clones, more than 5.5% occurring once; the ten biggest clones make up approximately 57%. The specimen was gamma-delta T cells from buffy coat blood. The origin of the receptors is a human donor in good health.

This clone ranks as medium-sized. This chain links TRDV3 with TRDJ1, with 12 bases lining up with TRDD3. The CDR3 is made up of 21 amino acids. Germline V CDR1 and CDR2: TVYSNPD, GDNSRS (reference sequence). V shed 0 bases, J shed 0 bases, and the junction held 20 bases outside the gene matches. CDR3 amino acids: CAFRRLPGKYWGIQDTDKLIF. In nucleotides, the CDR3 is TGTGCCTTTAGAAGGCTACCGGGAAAGTACTGGGGGATACAGGACACCGATAAACTCATCTTT. The entire variable domain, with the rest obtained from reference TRDV3 and TRDJ1, is as follows: CDKVTQSSPDQTVASGSEVVLLCTYDTVYSNPDLFWYRIRPDYSFQFVFYGDNSRSEGADFTQGRFSVKHILTQKAFHLVISPVRTEDSATYYCAFRRLPGKYWGIQDTDKLIFGKGTRVTVEP.

A word on this clone: The TCRdb protein comes from a much larger clone and disagrees with this DNA's translation at residue 8, likely due to a read error; the protein given here is derived from the DNA. The chain recombines TRDV2 with TRDJ3; 9 positions agree with TRDD3. The length of the CDR3 is 20 residues. Germline V gives CDR1 GEAIGNYY, CDR2 EKD. V gave up 3 bases and J gave up 0 bases; unmatched junction bases: 11. The CDR3, as DNA: TGTGCCTGTGACGAACTGGGGGAAACAGGGAGCTCCTGGGACACCCGACAGATGTTTTTC. Encoded protein: CACDELGETGSSWDTRQMFF.

In regard to this clone: The protein that TCRdb holds for this DNA derives from a much larger clone and differs from the translated DNA at residue 9, which likely indicates a read error; the protein shown here is translated from the DNA. This chain connects TRDV2 to TRDJ1, with 9 bases aligning to TRDD3. The length of the CDR3 is 15 residues. Germline trimming cut 2 bases from V and 7 bases from J; bases unmatched to any gene: 10. Germline-derived CDR1 and CDR2 are GEAIGNYY and EKD. In DNA, the CDR3 is TGTGCCTGTGACAAGATGGGGGATAATGGCCCTAAACTCATCTTT. Its protein product is CACDKMGDNGPKLIF.

In regard to this clone: TCRdb assigns this DNA the protein of a much larger clone, which departs from its translation at residue 3; this likely reflects a read error, and the protein shown comes from translating the DNA. CDR3 amino acids: CASDSISSTGGKTDKLIF. In DNA form, the CDR3 reads TGTGCCAGTGACTCCATCTCGAGTACTGGGGGAAAGACCGATAAACTCATCTTT. The V gene is TRDV2, the J gene TRDJ1, with 9 bases that match TRDD3. CDR1 and CDR2 (germline): GEAIGNYY, EKD. CDR3 length: 18 residues.

Regarding this clone: TCRdb pairs this DNA with a much larger clone's protein that differs at residue 21, likely a read error; the protein shown was translated from the DNA. The CDR3 DNA is TGTGCTCTTGGGGTGTCCCCCCTTGGCCCTGGGGATACGAGTACCCCTCCGTACACCGATAACCTCATCTTT. Its translation: CALGVSPLGPGDTSTPPYTDNLIF. The gene calls are TRDV1 and TRDJ1; 9 nucleotides align to TRDD3. The germline V gene encodes CDR1 TSWWSYY and CDR2 QGS. The CDR3 contains 24 residues.

Worth noting for this clone: The amino acid sequence in TCRdb belongs to a much larger clone and departs from this DNA's translation at residue 5, likely a sequencing read error; the sequence shown is translated from the DNA. The rearrangement uses TRDV2 and TRDJ1; 9 bases are shared with TRDD3. This CDR3 has 18 amino acids. Germline CDR1 is GEAIGNYY and CDR2 is EKD. With 3 bases clipped from V and 2 bases from J, the junction kept 15 bases outside the gene matches. As DNA, the CDR3 is TGTGCCTGTGACCCCATCTCGAGTACTGGGGGAAAGACCGATAAACTCATCTTT. Translated: CACDPISSTGGKTDKLIF.

This clone is classed as medium-sized (0.01 to 0.1%). This chain connects TRDV2 to TRDJ1; 8 bases line up with TRDD3. CDR3 size: 19 residues. Germline trimming cut 0 bases from V and 0 bases from J; bases unmatched to any gene: 14. Germline lookup yields CDR1 GEAIGNYY and CDR2 EKD. The CDR3 here is CACDTRGNWGSPYTDKLIF. The DNA for the CDR3 is TGTGCCTGTGACACCAGAGGTAACTGGGGGTCACCTTACACCGATAAACTCATCTTT.

This clone is medium-sized. The chain combines TRDV2 with TRDJ3; 7 nucleotides line up with TRDD3. Trimming took 0 bases from V and 0 from J; bases not matched to a gene: 13. The CDR3 has 21 amino acids. Germline assignment: CDR1 GEAIGNYY and CDR2 EKD. This chain's CDR3 is CACDTSGDWGSSSWDTRQMFF. The CDR3 bases are TGTGCCTGTGACACCTCTGGGGACTGGGGTTCAAGCTCCTGGGACACCCGACAGATGTTTTTC.

Within the sample, this clone is medium-sized. Different DNA sequences within this sample yield the same CDR3. V usage is TRDV2 and J usage is TRDJ1; 7 positions match TRDD3. The germline CDR1 and CDR2 sequences are GEAIGNYY and EKD. V shed 0 bases, J shed 0 bases, and the junction held 15 bases outside the gene matches. This CDR3 is 19 amino acids long. CDR3 region: CACDTVPTEGYPYTDKLIF. As DNA, the CDR3 is TGTGCCTGTGACACCGTACCCACCGAGGGATACCCGTACACCGATAAACTCATCTTT.

Regarding this clone: For this DNA, TCRdb reports the protein of a much larger clone, which diverges at residue 15, most likely from a read error; the protein presented here is translated directly from the DNA. The genes are TRDV1 and TRDJ1, with 8 positions matching TRDD2. TCRdb does not report a J gene; here it was assigned by matching the DNA to germline references. The CDR3 is 30 amino acids. CDR1 and CDR2 from the germline V gene are TSWWSYY and QGS. Germline trimming cut 1 base from V and 0 bases from J; bases unmatched to any gene: 46. As DNA, the CDR3 is TGTGCTCTTGGGGAACAAGGGCCCTCGCCTTCCTATCCGTGGGAGGGCTATTGGGGGTTCACGCCCACATACACCGATAAACTCATCTTT. Protein product: CALGEQGPSPSYPWEGYWGFTPTYTDKLIF.

On this clone itself: Only one base separates this from a far larger clonotype, so it likely reflects a read error. The same CDR3 is also encoded by other DNA sequences in this sample. The rearrangement links TRDV1 to TRDJ1; 9 positions match TRDD3. TCRdb leaves out the J gene; it was filled in here by matching the DNA to germline. CDR3 length equals 24 residues. Unmatched junction bases numbered 30, after V lost 4 bases and J lost 0 bases. CDR1 is TSWWSYY and CDR2 is QGS in the germline V gene. The CDR3 region has the DNA TGTGCTCTTGGGGTGTCCCCCCTTGGCCCTGGGGATACGAGTACCCCTCCATACACCGATAAACTCATCTTT. This encodes CALGVSPLGPGDTSTPPYTDKLIF.

This clone has a handful of counts. A far larger clone is only one base removed, so a read error is likely. This CDR3 is also generated by other DNA sequences in the sample. The rearrangement joins TRDV2 to TRDJ1; 10 bases align to TRDD3. After removal of 1 base from V and 10 bases from J, the junction contained 14 bases not matched to a gene. The CDR3 has 16 residues. The germline gives CDR1 GEAIGNYY, CDR2 EKD. CDR3 residues: CACDTVGTGGFERLIF. The CDR3 DNA reads as TGTGCCTGTGACACTGTGGGTACTGGGGGATTTGAGAGACTCATCTTT.

Note on this clone: TCRdb's protein for this DNA is that of a much larger clone and differs from the translation at residue 18, likely a read error; the protein shown is the DNA translation. The V and J genes are TRDV1 and TRDJ1, with 9 bases matching TRDD3. The J gene was not available in TCRdb and was assigned here by matching the DNA to germline segments. CDR1 is TSWWSYY and CDR2 is QGS in the germline V gene. V gave up 4 bases and J gave up 1 base; unmatched junction bases: 31. The CDR3 totals 24 residues. The DNA for the CDR3 is TGTGCTCTTGGGGTGTCCCCCCTTGGCCCTGGGGATACGAGTACCCCTCCGTCCACCGATAAACTCATCTTT. It encodes CALGVSPLGPGDTSTPPSTDKLIF.

This clone is classed as medium-sized. The sample contains more than one DNA sequence encoding this CDR3. This rearrangement joins TRDV2 to TRDJ1; 9 bases fit TRDD3. Per the germline V gene, CDR1 is GEAIGNYY and CDR2 is EKD. This CDR3 has 18 residues. Trimming took 0 bases from V and 0 from J; bases not matched to a gene: 10. DNA for the CDR3: TGTGCCTGTGACACCCTTACTGGGGGAGAAAGGTACACCGATAAACTCATCTTT. Translation: CACDTLTGGERYTDKLIF.

This clone turned up a few times. A read error may explain this, as a much larger clone is one base away. This chain joins TRDV3 and TRDJ1; the D gene is possibly TRDD2 (6 bases). V gave up 3 bases and J gave up 0 bases, with 29 bases separating them. Looked up from germline, CDR1 is TVYSNPD and CDR2 is GDNSRS (reference sequence). The CDR3 extends over 19 amino acids. CDR3 coding DNA: TGTGCCTTGACCCTTCCCACGTACTTGGGAGCAAAGTACACCGATAAACTCATCTTT. Translated: CALTLPTYLGAKYTDKLIF.

The J gene was identified as TRDJ1, and no V gene was called; the table's D call of TRDD3 was not tested on the DNA. The CDR3 covers 21 residues. This chain's CDR3 is CACDTLSTGGYAYGGTDKLIF. In DNA, the CDR3 is TGTGCCTGTGACACTCTTTCTACTGGGGGATATGCCTATGGCGGCACCGATAAACTCATCTTT.

This clone is classed as medium-sized. Here the CDR3 DNA reads TGTGCCTGTGACATTGTACTGGGGGATACGCGATTGGACACCGATAAACTCATCTTT. This translates into CACDIVLGDTRLDTDKLIF. This chain uses TRDV2 with TRDJ1, with 13 bases lining up with TRDD3. CDR3 length: 19 amino acids. V lost 2 bases and J lost 0; bases outside the gene matches: 11. Germline CDR1 GEAIGNYY, CDR2 EKD.